The present T cell receptor beta chain was sequenced within a study of cytomegalovirus exposure and HLA in healthy donors. Study-wide points: The majority of TCR sequences were rare, yet some public TCRs appeared in many donors. Immune exposure data for these donors was limited to CMV serostatus. Researchers counted around 160 TCR beta chains as cytomegalovirus-associated. Being productive about 87% or about 30% of the time was typical of most TCR beta V segments in an earlier analysis.

CDR3 length: 14 residues. CDR1 PRHDT and CDR2 FYEKMQ come from the germline V gene (reference sequence). PCR primers comprised 60 Vbeta and 13 Jbeta primers. TCRdb's table, derived via immunoSEQ multiplex PCR, lists solely in-frame clones and lacks some. This sample has 250,000 to 350,000 clones, with approximately 90% found just once. Regarding this clone: Antigen: not known. Sequence at one end of the junction differs from germline and may be a read error. Other DNA sequences within the sample encode an identical CDR3.

The chain is built from TRBV13 and TRBJ2-3; D possibly corresponds to TRBD2 (6 bases). The sequence was obtained from a middle-aged man in good health and CMV-seropositive. The sequencing sample was made of PBMCs. CDR3 residues: CASSFSGSTDTQYF. CDR3 sequence (DNA): TGTGCCAGCAGCTTTAGCGGCAGCACGGATACGCAGTATTTT.